These 28 T cell receptor beta chains were sequenced from one sample in a study of T-cell reconstitution after alpha-beta-depleted transplantation in children. TCRbeta library preparation incorporated unique molecular identifiers. TCRdb reprocessed the PCR reads via MiXCR and lists one record per CDR3 protein. The sample holds around 500,000 distinct CDR3 sequences, under 30% seen once. Sequencing used PBMCs, mostly from graft donor cells, obtained 360 days after TCRalphabeta/CD19-depleted stem cell transplant. The receptors stem from a boy in the first two years of life who had a stem cell transplant for acute myeloid leukemia, so the T cells may come from the graft donor.

In its sample, this clonotype was seen many times. This rearrangement joins TRBV20-1 to TRBJ2-4, with 8 bases identical to TRBD2. This CDR3 is 15 amino acids long. The junction had 10 bases not matched to a gene; V was cut back by 6 bases and J by 3 bases. From germline, CDR1 is DFQATT and CDR2 SNEGSKA (reference sequence). In nucleotides, the CDR3 is TGCAGTGCCTACTCACTAGCGGTTGTCAAAAACATTCAGTACTTC. Its protein is CSAYSLAVVKNIQYF.

The chain recombines TRBV7-2 with TRBJ2-7, with 7 bases fitting TRBD1. Per the germline V gene, CDR1 is SGHTA and CDR2 is FQGNSA. This CDR3 is 15 amino acids long. V lost 1 base and J lost 4; bases outside the gene matches: 7. Here the CDR3 reads CASSLVGTDRYEQYV. The CDR3 bases are TGTGCCAGCAGCTTAGTAGGTACGGACAGGTACGAGCAGTACGTC.

At least ten counts were recorded for this clonotype. J is TRBJ2-1 and V is TRBV5-1; D is possibly TRBD1 or TRBD2 (7 bases each). The CDR3 totals 13 residues. Deletions cut 7 bases from V and 7 bases from J, with 15 bases between. Germline CDR1 and CDR2: SGHRS and YFSETQ. The CDR3 sequence is CASQGGADNEQFF. The CDR3, as DNA: TGCGCCAGCCAGGGGGGGGCCGATAATGAGCAGTTCTTC.

This clonotype was observed at least ten times. The V gene is TRBV27, the J gene TRBJ2-1, with a possible D match to TRBD2 (5 bases). Germline V gene sequence: CDR1 MNHEY, CDR2 SMNVEV (reference sequence). The CDR3 loop spans 17 amino acids. With 6 bases removed from V and 6 bases from J, the gap between germline ends came to 24 bases. The CDR3 coding sequence is TGTGCCAGCAGGACCCAGCAAGGACCCCCCCGGGGCAATGAGCAGTTCTTC. This gives the protein CASRTQQGPPRGNEQFF.

The chain couples TRBV6-2 or TRBV6-3 to TRBJ2-5, with D possibly TRBD1 on 5 matching bases. CDR1 MNHEY and CDR2 SVGEGT come from the germline V gene. This CDR3 contains 14 residues. Trimming cost V 1 base and J 2 bases, with 8 bases left between them. CDR3 DNA sequence: TGTGCCAGCAGTTACTGGGGCAGACAAGAGACCCAGTACTTC. Amino acid sequence: CASSYWGRQETQYF.

The V call is TRBV20-1, the J call TRBJ1-4; D is ambiguous. The CDR3 runs to 14 residues. The germline CDR1 and CDR2 sequences are DFQATT and SNEGSKA (reference sequence). Trimming stripped 6 bases from V and 0 bases from J, with 11 bases between. The CDR3 is CSASPVATNEKLFF. The CDR3 DNA follows: TGCAGTGCCTCACCAGTTGCAACTAATGAAAAACTGTTTTTT.

This clonotype was recorded a few times. The chain combines TRBV5-1 with TRBJ2-1, with 7 bases fitting TRBD1. CDR1 and CDR2 (germline): SGHRS, YFSETQ. The CDR3 runs to 13 residues. Germline trimming cut 4 bases from V and 10 bases from J; bases unmatched to any gene: 8. The CDR3 is CASSPQGEREQFF. The CDR3 region has the DNA TGCGCCAGCAGCCCCCAGGGGGAGCGCGAGCAGTTCTTC.

This clonotype occurred a few times. The J gene is TRBJ2-5, the V gene TRBV10-2; unclear D gene. The CDR3 length is 13 residues. Per the germline V gene, CDR1 is WSHSY and CDR2 is SAAADI. The ends were cut back, 3 bases at V and 2 bases at J, with 7 bases in the middle. CDR3 DNA: TGCGCCAGCAGTGATAGCTATCAAGAGACCCAGTACTTC. It specifies CASSDSYQETQYF.

This clonotype was recorded many times. This sequence joins TRBV15 and TRBJ2-3; D possibly corresponds to TRBD1 (5 bases). CDR1 and CDR2 (germline): LNHNV, YYDKDF (reference sequence). The CDR3 is 19 amino acids. Trimming cost V 1 base and J 2 bases, with 22 bases left between them. As DNA, the CDR3 is TGTGCCACCAGCAGAGTTGGTAGTAGGGGAAGATTTATCACAGATACGCAGTATTTT. This translates into CATSRVGSRGRFITDTQYF.

This clonotype was observed a handful of times. The V and J genes are TRBV5-1 and TRBJ2-1, with D perhaps given as TRBD1 or TRBD2 (5 bases each). The V end was cut by 2 bases, the J end by 7 bases, with 10 bases between. This CDR3 is built from 13 residues. In germline, CDR1 is SGHRS, CDR2 YFSETQ. CDR3 sequence reads: CASSFTGGNEQFF. CDR3 nucleotide sequence: TGCGCCAGCAGCTTTACAGGCGGGAATGAGCAGTTCTTC.

The chain carries TRBV5-1 and TRBJ2-1; TRBD2 matches 10 bases. The CDR3 contains 14 residues. Germline trimming cut 7 bases from V and 7 bases from J; bases unmatched to any gene: 8. Germline values: CDR1 SGHRS, CDR2 YFSETQ. The CDR3 nucleotides read TGCGCCAGCCAAGGGACTAGCGAGCCTAATGAGCAGTTCTTC. Translating it yields CASQGTSEPNEQFF.

V usage is TRBV4-3 and J usage is TRBJ2-7; D possibly matches TRBD1 or TRBD2 (5 bases each). CDR1 is LGHNA and CDR2 is YSLEER in the germline V gene. CDR3 size: 15 residues. Trimming took 5 bases from V and 3 from J, leaving 17 bases between them. In DNA form, the CDR3 reads TGCGCCAGCAGCGTGTCTCGGGAAAGGGGCTACGAGCAGTACTTC. Residues: CASSVSRERGYEQYF.

This clonotype was counted ten times or more. The chain couples TRBV20-1 to TRBJ2-7; D call uncertain. Germline CDR1 reads DFQATT; CDR2 reads SNEGSKA (reference sequence). The CDR3 length is 16 residues. V was shortened by 0 bases and J by 2 bases, with 17 bases between the two germline ends. The CDR3 DNA follows: TGCAGTGCTAGAGATCCAAAGTCGGACGGCCCCTACGAGCAGTACTTC. It encodes CSARDPKSDGPYEQYF.

In this sample, this clonotype turned up many times. Here the CDR3 reads CASSYSGNTDTQYF. CDR3 nucleotides: TGTGCCAGCAGTTACTCGGGCAACACAGATACGCAGTATTTT. The chain combines TRBV6-5 with TRBJ2-3, with D unresolved. The CDR3 is 14 amino acids. CDR1 is MNHEY and CDR2 is SVGAGI in the germline V gene. V lost 0 bases and J lost 2, with 6 bases in between.

The table lists this clonotype with many counts. A junction end diverges from the germline sequence, so it may reflect a read error. V gene TRBV20-1 combines with J gene TRBJ1-6; TRBD1 matches at 7 bases. Germline CDR1 is DFQATT and CDR2 is SNEGSKA (reference sequence). This CDR3 is 15 amino acids long. Here the CDR3 reads CSATATGDYYSPLHF. In DNA, the CDR3 is TGCAGTGCTACAGCCACAGGGGACTATTATTCACCCCTCCACTTT.

The V call is TRBV20-1, the J call TRBJ1-1, with 8 bases that match TRBD1. With V trimmed by 0 bases and J by 4 bases, 13 bases remained unmatched. Germline loops: CDR1 DFQATT, CDR2 SNEGSKA (reference sequence). This CDR3 contains 17 residues. For the CDR3, the DNA is TGCAGTGCTAGAGAAGCAACAAACCAGGGGGCCGCCACTGAAGCTTTCTTT. Residues: CSAREATNQGAATEAFF.

This clonotype appeared a few times. J is TRBJ2-3 and V is TRBV4-3; D could derive from TRBD1 or TRBD2 (5 bases each). The CDR3 spans 15 residues. The germline V gene encodes CDR1 LGHNA and CDR2 YSLEER. V was pared by 2 bases and J by 1 base, with 10 bases between. The CDR3 sequence is CASSQSGTGTDTQYF. DNA of the CDR3: TGCGCCAGCAGCCAATCCGGGACGGGCACAGATACGCAGTATTTT.

The V gene is TRBV12-5, the J gene TRBJ2-7, with 8 bases matching TRBD1. The length of the CDR3 is 13 residues. Losses at the gene ends were 2 bases for V and 7 bases for J; bases not matched to a gene: 4. Germline V gene data show CDR1 as LGHNT and CDR2 as FRNRAP. The CDR3 loop is CASGLNRGIEQYF. CDR3 bases: TGTGCTAGTGGTTTGAACAGGGGGATTGAGCAGTACTTC.

The rearrangement uses TRBV6-5 and TRBJ2-1, with 9 bases fitting TRBD2. V was clipped by 2 bases and J by 8 bases; unmatched bases: 10. In germline, CDR1 is MNHEY, CDR2 SVGAGI. The CDR3 length is 16 residues. The CDR3 DNA follows: TGTGCCAGCAGTTACCCCAGCGGGGGGCTGGTCGATGAGCAGTTCTTC. It specifies CASSYPSGGLVDEQFF.

V is TRBV4-3 and J is TRBJ2-3; D is uncertain. Trimming took 0 bases from V and 2 from J, leaving 15 bases between them. The length of the CDR3 is 17 residues. Germline V gene lookup returns CDR1 LGHNA and CDR2 YSLEER. In DNA form, the CDR3 reads TGCGCCAGCAGCCAAGATTTGGGCGTACAGCTCACAGATACGCAGTATTTT. This encodes CASSQDLGVQLTDTQYF.

V usage is TRBV20-1 and J usage is TRBJ2-7, with a tentative D call TRBD2 (6 bases). The V and J ends lost 6 bases and 3 bases respectively, with 12 bases between them. Germline CDR1 reads DFQATT; CDR2 reads SNEGSKA (reference sequence). There are 12 residues in the CDR3. The DNA of the CDR3 is TGCAGTGCGGAGGGGAGGTTCTACGAGCAGTACTTC. Translating it yields CSAEGRFYEQYF.

This clonotype was seen repeatedly, ten times or more. The rearrangement links TRBV20-1 to TRBJ1-5, with 10 positions matching TRBD1. V lost 7 bases and J lost 5; bases outside the gene matches: 5. The CDR3 has 13 residues. CDR1 is DFQATT and CDR2 is SNEGSKA in the germline V gene (reference sequence). The CDR3 coding sequence is TGCAGTGTTGTTGGGACAGGGGATCAGCCCCAGCATTTT. Residues: CSVVGTGDQPQHF.

This clonotype was counted ten times or more. This chain links TRBV2 with TRBJ2-1, with D hard to call. V was trimmed by 2 bases and J by 4 bases, leaving 6 bases between them. The CDR3 runs to 13 residues. Germline V gives CDR1 SNHLY, CDR2 FYNNEI. In DNA, the CDR3 is TGTGCCAGCAGTGAAAGGCAGTACAATGAGCAGTTCTTC. Its protein is CASSERQYNEQFF. The variable domain in full, with the rest retrieved from reference TRBV2 and TRBJ2-1, is EPEVTQTPSHQVTQMGQEVILRCVPISNHLYFYWYRQILGQKVEFLVSFYNNEISEKSEIFDDQFSVERPDGSNFTLKIRSTKLEDSAMYFCASSERQYNEQFFGPGTRLTVL.

There are a few counts of this clonotype. The genes are TRBV20-1 and TRBJ2-1, with 13 bases identical to TRBD2. The junction had 7 bases not matched to a gene; V was cut back by 3 bases and J by 5 bases. Germline-derived CDR1 and CDR2 are DFQATT and SNEGSKA (reference sequence). The CDR3 has 16 amino acids. CDR3 protein: CSARGPGLAGHNEQFF. The CDR3 bases are TGCAGTGCTAGGGGTCCGGGACTAGCGGGGCACAATGAGCAGTTCTTC.

The chain carries TRBV20-1 and TRBJ2-1; D not certain. Germline CDR1 reads DFQATT; CDR2 reads SNEGSKA (reference sequence). V shed 5 bases and J shed 0 bases, with 11 bases lying between them. The CDR3 totals 14 residues. CDR3 protein: CSADSASSYNEQFF. CDR3 nucleotides: TGCAGTGCTGACTCGGCCAGCTCCTACAATGAGCAGTTCTTC.

This rearrangement joins TRBV4-3 to TRBJ2-5, with D tentatively TRBD2 (5 bases). Germline V gene lookup returns CDR1 LGHNA and CDR2 YSLEER. V gave up 4 bases and J gave up 1 base, with 13 bases separating them. This CDR3 has 15 residues. In DNA form, the CDR3 reads TGCGCCAGCAGCCCCGGACTTTTTCTCCAAGAGACCCAGTACTTC. This translates into CASSPGLFLQETQYF.

The genes are TRBV6-1 and TRBJ1-5, with TRBD1 matching over 8 bases. The CDR3 runs 14 residues. With V trimmed by 6 bases and J by 5 bases, 6 bases remained unmatched. Germline V lookup: CDR1 MNHNS, CDR2 SASEGT. CDR3 nucleotide sequence: TGTGCCAGCAGGCAAGGACAGGGCTATCAGCCCCAGCATTTT. Its protein product is CASRQGQGYQPQHF.

This clonotype appeared a few times. J is TRBJ2-1 and V is TRBV12-3 or TRBV12-4, with D possibly matching TRBD2 (6 bases). V lost 0 bases to trimming and J lost 8 bases, with 17 bases between them. The CDR3 covers 16 residues. CDR3 in amino acids: CASSLAPGLWADEQFF. The CDR3 DNA is TGTGCCAGCAGTTTAGCGCCTGGACTATGGGCGGATGAGCAGTTCTTC.